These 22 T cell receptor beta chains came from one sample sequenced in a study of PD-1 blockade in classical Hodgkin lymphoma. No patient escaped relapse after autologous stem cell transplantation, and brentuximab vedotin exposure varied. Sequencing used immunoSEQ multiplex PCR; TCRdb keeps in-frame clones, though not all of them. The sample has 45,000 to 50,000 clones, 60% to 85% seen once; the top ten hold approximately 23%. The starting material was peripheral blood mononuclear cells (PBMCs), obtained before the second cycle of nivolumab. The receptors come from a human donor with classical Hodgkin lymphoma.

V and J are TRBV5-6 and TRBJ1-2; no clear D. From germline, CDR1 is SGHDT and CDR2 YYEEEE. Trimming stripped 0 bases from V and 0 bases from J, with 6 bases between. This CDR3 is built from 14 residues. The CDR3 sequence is CASSLVGSNYGYTF. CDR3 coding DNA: TGTGCCAGCAGCTTGGTAGGGTCTAACTATGGCTACACCTTC.

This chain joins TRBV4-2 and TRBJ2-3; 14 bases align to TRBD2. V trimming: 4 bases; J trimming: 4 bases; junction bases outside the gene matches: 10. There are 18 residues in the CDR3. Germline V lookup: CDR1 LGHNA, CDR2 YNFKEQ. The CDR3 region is CASSPTGLAGGFPDTQYF. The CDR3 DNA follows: TGTGCCAGCAGCCCGACAGGACTAGCGGGGGGATTTCCAGATACGCAGTATTTT.

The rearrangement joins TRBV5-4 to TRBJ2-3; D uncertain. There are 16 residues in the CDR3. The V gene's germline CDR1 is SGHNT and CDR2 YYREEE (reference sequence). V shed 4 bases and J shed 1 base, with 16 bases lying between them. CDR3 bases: TGTGCCAGCAGCCTACGGTTCCCTACGGGCACAGATACGCAGTATTTT. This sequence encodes CASSLRFPTGTDTQYF. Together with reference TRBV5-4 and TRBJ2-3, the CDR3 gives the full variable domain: ETGVTQSPTHLIKTRGQQVTLRCSSQSGHNTVSWYQQALGQGPQFIFQYYREEENGRGNFPPRFSGLQFPNYSSELNVNALELDDSALYLCASSLRFPTGTDTQYFGPGTRLTVL.

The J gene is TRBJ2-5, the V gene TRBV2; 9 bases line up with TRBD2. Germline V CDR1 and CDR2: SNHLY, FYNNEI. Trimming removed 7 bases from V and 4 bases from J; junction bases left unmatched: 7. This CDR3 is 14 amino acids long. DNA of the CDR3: TGTGCCAGCAATAGCGGGAGAGAAGGAGAGACCCAGTACTTC. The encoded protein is CASNSGREGETQYF.

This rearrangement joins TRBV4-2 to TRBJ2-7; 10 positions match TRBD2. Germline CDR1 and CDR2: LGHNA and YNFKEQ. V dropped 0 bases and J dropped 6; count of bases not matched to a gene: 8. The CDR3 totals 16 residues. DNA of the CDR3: TGTGCCAGCAGCCAAGATCCCGGGACTAGCGAAGGCGAGCAGTACTTC. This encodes CASSQDPGTSEGEQYF.

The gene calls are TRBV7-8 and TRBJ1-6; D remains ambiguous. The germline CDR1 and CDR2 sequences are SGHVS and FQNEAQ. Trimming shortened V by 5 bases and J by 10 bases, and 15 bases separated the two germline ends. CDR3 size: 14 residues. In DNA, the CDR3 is TGTGCCAGCAGCGAACAGAGGTCAGGATCACCCCTCCACTTT. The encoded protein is CASSEQRSGSPLHF.

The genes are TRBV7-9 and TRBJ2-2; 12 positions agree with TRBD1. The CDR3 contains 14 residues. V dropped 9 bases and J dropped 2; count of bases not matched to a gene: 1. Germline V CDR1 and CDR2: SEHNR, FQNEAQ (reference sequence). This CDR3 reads CARGTGGNTGELFF. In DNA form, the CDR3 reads TGTGCCAGAGGGACAGGGGGCAACACCGGGGAGCTGTTTTTT.

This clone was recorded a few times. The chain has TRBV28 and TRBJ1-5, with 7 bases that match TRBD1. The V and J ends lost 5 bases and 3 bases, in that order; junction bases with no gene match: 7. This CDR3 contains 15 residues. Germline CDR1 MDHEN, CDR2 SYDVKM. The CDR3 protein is CASSRQGNLNQPQHF. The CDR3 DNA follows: TGTGCCAGCAGTCGACAGGGTAACCTCAATCAGCCCCAGCATTTT.

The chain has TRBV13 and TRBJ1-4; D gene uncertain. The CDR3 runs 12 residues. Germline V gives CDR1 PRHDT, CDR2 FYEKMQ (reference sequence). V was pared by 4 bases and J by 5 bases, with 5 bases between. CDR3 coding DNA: TGTGCCAGCAGCTCATTGAATGAAAAACTGTTTTTT. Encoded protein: CASSSLNEKLFF.

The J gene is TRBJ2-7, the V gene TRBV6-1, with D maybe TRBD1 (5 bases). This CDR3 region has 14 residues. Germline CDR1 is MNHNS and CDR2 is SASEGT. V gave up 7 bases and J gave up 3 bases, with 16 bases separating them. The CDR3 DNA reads TGTGCCAGCACTTACGACAGAGTGGACTACGAGCAGTACTTC. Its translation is CASTYDRVDYEQYF.

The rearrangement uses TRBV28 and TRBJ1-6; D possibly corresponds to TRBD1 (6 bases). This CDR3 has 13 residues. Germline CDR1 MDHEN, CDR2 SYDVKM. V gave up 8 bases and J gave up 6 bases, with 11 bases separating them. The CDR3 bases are TGTGCCAGCCAACAGGGTTTTAATTCACCCCTCCACTTT. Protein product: CASQQGFNSPLHF.

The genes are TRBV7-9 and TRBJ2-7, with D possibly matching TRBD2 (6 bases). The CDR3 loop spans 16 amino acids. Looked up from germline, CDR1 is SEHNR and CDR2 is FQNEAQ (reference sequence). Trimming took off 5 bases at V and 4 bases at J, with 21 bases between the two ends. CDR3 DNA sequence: TGTGCCAGCAGCCCGATGCGGGGACTGGTTATGTACGAGCAGTACTTC. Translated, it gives CASSPMRGLVMYEQYF. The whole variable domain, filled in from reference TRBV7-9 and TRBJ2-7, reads DTGVSQNPRHKITKRGQNVTFRCDPISEHNRLYWYRQTLGQGPEFLTYFQNEAQLEKSRLLSDRFSAERPKGSFSTLEIQRTEQGDSAMYLCASSPMRGLVMYEQYFGPGTRLTVT.

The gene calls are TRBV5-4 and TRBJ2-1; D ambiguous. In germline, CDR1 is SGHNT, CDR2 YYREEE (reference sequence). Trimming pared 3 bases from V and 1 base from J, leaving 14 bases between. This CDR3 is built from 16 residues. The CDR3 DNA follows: TGTGCCAGCAGCTCCGTAGTGGTTAGGTCCTACAATGAGCAGTTCTTC. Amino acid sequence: CASSSVVVRSYNEQFF.

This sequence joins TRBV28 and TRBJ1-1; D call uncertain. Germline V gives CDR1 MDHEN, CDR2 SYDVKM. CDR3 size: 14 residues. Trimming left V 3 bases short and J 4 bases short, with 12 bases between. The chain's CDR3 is CASSLTGMGTEAFF. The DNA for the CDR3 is TGTGCCAGCAGTTTGACGGGGATGGGCACTGAAGCTTTCTTT.

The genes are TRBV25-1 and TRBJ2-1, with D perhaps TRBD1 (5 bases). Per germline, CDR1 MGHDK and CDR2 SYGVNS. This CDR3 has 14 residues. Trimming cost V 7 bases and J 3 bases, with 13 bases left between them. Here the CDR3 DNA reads TGTGCCAGCACCCAAAGGGGCAGCTACAATGAGCAGTTCTTC. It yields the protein CASTQRGSYNEQFF.

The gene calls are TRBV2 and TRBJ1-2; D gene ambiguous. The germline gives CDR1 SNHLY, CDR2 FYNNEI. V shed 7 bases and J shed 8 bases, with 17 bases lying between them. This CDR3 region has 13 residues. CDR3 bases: TGTGCCAGCACCCGAGAGAAATCTGGGGGCTACACCTTC. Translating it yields CASTREKSGGYTF.

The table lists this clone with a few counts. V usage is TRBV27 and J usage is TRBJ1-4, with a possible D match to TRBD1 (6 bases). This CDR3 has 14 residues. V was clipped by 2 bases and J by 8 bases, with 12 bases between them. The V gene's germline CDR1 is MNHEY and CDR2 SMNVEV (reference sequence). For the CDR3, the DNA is TGTGCCAGCAGTTTACTGACAGGCAGCGAAAAACTGTTTTTT. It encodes CASSLLTGSEKLFF. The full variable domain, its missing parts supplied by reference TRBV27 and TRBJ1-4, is EAQVTQNPRYLITVTGKKLTVTCSQNMNHEYMSWYRQDPGLGLRQIYYSMNVEVTDKGDVPEGYKVSRKEKRNFPLILESPSPNQTSLYFCASSLLTGSEKLFFGSGTQLSVL.

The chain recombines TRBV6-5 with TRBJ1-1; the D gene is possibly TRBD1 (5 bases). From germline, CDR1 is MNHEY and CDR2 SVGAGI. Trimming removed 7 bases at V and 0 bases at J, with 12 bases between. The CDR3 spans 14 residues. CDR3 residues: CASTRAGLNTEAFF. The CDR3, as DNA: TGTGCCAGCACCAGGGCAGGGTTGAACACTGAAGCTTTCTTT.

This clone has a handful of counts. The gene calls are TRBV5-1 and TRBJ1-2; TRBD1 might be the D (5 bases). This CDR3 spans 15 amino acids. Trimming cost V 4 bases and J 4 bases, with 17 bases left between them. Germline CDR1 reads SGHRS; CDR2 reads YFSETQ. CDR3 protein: CASSLDRHKTYGYTF. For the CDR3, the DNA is TGCGCCAGCAGCCTTGACAGACACAAGACCTATGGCTACACCTTC.

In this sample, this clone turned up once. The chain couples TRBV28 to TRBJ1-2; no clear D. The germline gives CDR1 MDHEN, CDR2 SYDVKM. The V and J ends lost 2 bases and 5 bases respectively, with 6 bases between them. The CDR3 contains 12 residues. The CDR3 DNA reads TGTGCCAGCAGTTTACAGGAGTATGGCTACACCTTC. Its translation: CASSLQEYGYTF.

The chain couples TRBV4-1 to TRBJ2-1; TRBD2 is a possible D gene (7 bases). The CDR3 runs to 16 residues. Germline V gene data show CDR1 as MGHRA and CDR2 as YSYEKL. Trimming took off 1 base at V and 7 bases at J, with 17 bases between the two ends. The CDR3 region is CASSQGGGRGWNEQFF. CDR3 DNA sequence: TGCGCCAGCAGCCAAGGTGGAGGGAGGGGGTGGAATGAGCAGTTCTTC.

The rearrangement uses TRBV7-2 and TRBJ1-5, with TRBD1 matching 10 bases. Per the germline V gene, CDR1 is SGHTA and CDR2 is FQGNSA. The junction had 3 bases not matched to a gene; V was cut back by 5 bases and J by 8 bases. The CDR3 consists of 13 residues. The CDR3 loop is CASSQDRGKPQHF. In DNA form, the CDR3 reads TGTGCCAGCAGCCAGGACAGGGGGAAGCCCCAGCATTTT. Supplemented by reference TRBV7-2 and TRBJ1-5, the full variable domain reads GAGVSQSPSNKVTEKGKDVELRCDPISGHTALYWYRQSLGQGLEFLIYFQGNSAPDKSGLPSDRFSAERTGGSVSTLTIQRTQQEDSAVYLCASSQDRGKPQHFGDGTRLSIL.